One and the same sample provided the 6 T cell receptor beta chains below, sequenced in a study of cytomegalovirus exposure and HLA in healthy donors. The study ran its PCR with 60 Vbeta and 13 Jbeta primers. TCRdb's table, derived via immunoSEQ multiplex PCR, lists solely in-frame clones and lacks some. The sample consists of 150,000 to 200,000 clones, roughly four fifths of them appearing once. The sample taken for sequencing was PBMCs. The receptors here all came from a man in his forties or fifties in good health and CMV-seropositive.

The chain combines TRBV5-4 with TRBJ1-2; 9 bases fit TRBD1. V lost 0 bases and J lost 8; bases outside the gene matches: 11. This CDR3 spans 16 amino acids. Germline V lookup: CDR1 SGHNT, CDR2 YYREEE (reference sequence). CDR3 sequence reads: CASSLVPGQGLGGYTF. DNA of the CDR3: TGTGCCAGCAGCTTGGTTCCGGGACAGGGATTGGGCGGCTACACCTTC.

This chain joins TRBV6-5 and TRBJ1-3; 8 bases map to TRBD1. The V gene's germline CDR1 is MNHEY and CDR2 SVGAGI. CDR3 length: 15 residues. With 6 bases clipped from V and 1 base from J, the junction kept 5 bases outside the gene matches. The CDR3 DNA is TGTGCCAGCAGAGGACAGGGCATGTCTGGAAACACCATATATTTT. Translation gives CASRGQGMSGNTIYF.

The chain joins TRBV6-1 to TRBJ1-2, with 10 positions matching TRBD1. The CDR3 runs 15 residues. J was trimmed by 4 bases and V by 10 bases; bases with no gene match: 12. Germline assignment: CDR1 MNHNS and CDR2 SASEGT. CDR3 DNA sequence: TGTGCCATCAAACCCCCCGGGACAGGGGCCTATGGCTACACCTTC. Encoded protein: CAIKPPGTGAYGYTF.

The chain employs TRBV2 and TRBJ2-7; 9 nucleotides match TRBD1. The germline gives CDR1 SNHLY, CDR2 FYNNEI. The CDR3 runs to 12 residues. V gave up 7 bases and J gave up 4 bases; unmatched junction bases: 2. CDR3 residues: CASTTGGYEQYF. The CDR3 DNA is TGTGCCAGCACGACAGGGGGGTACGAGCAGTACTTC.

V is TRBV6-1 and J is TRBJ1-2; D unclear. Deletions cut 3 bases from V and 2 bases from J, with 7 bases between. The CDR3 sequence is 13 residues long. CDR1 is MNHNS and CDR2 is SASEGT in the germline V gene. CDR3 coding DNA: TGTGCCAGCAGTGAGGCGGGGAACTATGGCTACACCTTC. Amino acids: CASSEAGNYGYTF.

In nucleotides, the CDR3 is TGTGCCAGCAGTTTCGGACTAGCGGGAGGGTACGAGCAGTACTTC. The encoded protein is CASSFGLAGGYEQYF. J is TRBJ2-7 and V is TRBV6-5; 15 nucleotides match TRBD2. The germline gives CDR1 MNHEY, CDR2 SVGAGI. With 4 bases clipped from V and 4 bases from J, the junction kept 2 bases outside the gene matches. The CDR3 length is 15 residues.